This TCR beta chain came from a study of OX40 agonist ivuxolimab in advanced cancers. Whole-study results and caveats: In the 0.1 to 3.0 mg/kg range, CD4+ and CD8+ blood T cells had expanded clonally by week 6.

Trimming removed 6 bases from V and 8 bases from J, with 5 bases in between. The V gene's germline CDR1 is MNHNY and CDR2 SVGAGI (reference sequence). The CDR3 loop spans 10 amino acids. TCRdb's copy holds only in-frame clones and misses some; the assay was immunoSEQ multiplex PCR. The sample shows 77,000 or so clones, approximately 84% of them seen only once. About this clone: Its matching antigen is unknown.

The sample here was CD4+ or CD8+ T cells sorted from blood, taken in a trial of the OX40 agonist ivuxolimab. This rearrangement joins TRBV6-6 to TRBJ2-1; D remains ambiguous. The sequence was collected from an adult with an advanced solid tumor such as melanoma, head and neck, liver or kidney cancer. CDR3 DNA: TGTGCCAGCAGCTCCTATGAGCAGTTCTTC. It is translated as CASSSYEQFF.